This T cell receptor (beta chain) was obtained from a study of blood T cell repertoires in COVID-19. Looking at the study overall: In each case, the material was cDNA or gDNA derived from T cells, B-cell-depleted T cells, or PBMCs.

This CDR3 is 14 amino acids long. Germline assignment: CDR1 SGHRS and CDR2 YFSETQ. V gave up 2 bases and J gave up 3 bases, with 12 bases separating them. Original handling: Amplified reference gene primers provided the basis for estimating nucleated cell counts. The assay was immunoSEQ multiplex PCR, and TCRdb's table has in-frame clones only and misses some. V and J calls and clone size are given by that table; D and trimming were obtained from the DNA. This table has just over 300,000 clones, 87% appearing once. The TCR originated in a man aged 18 to 29 with active or convalescent COVID-19. The chain is built from TRBV5-1 and TRBJ2-7; possible D gene TRBD2, 5 bases. Specimen: peripheral blood. The CDR3 sequence is CASSFGLPNYEQYF. The CDR3 region has the DNA TGCGCCAGCAGCTTTGGACTGCCTAACTACGAGCAGTACTTC.